Listed below are T cell receptor beta chains from one sample, sequenced in a study of blood T cell repertoires in COVID-19. The protocol was immunoSEQ multiplex PCR, while the TCRdb copy is restricted to in-frame clones and leaves out a portion. The data show 95,000 to 110,000 clones, roughly 80% seen once. Input material: peripheral blood. The source of these receptors is a human donor in a cohort sampled during active COVID-19. Both conserved end residues are part of each CDR3. D genes are given only for firm matches. The listing skips clone size in some rows; elsewhere it reads once, few, many or a size class.

TRBD1 | TRBJ1-1 | NA | 14 | TRBV19 | CASSRGQGNTEAFF | TGTGCCAGTAGTAGGGGACAGGGGAACACTGAAGCTTTCTTT
NA | TRBJ1-5 | once | 13 | TRBV2 | CASSTTGNQPQHF | TGTGCCAGCAGCACTACAGGGAATCAGCCCCAGCATTTT
TRBD2 | TRBJ2-5 | NA | 15 | TRBV7-2 | CASSLYGSGGETQYF | TGTGCCAGCAGCTTATACGGTAGCGGGGGGGAGACCCAGTACTTC
NA | TRBJ2-1 | NA | 15 | TRBV9 | CASSVGSSWTNEQFF | TGTGCCAGCAGCGTAGGTTCTAGCTGGACGAATGAGCAGTTCTTC
TRBD2 | TRBJ2-3 | once | 16 | TRBV7-2 | CASSLAWGLAGNTQYF | TGTGCCAGCAGCTTAGCTTGGGGACTAGCGGGGAATACGCAGTATTTT
NA | TRBJ2-1 | NA | 16 | TRBV18 | CASSPPLGSEVAEQFF | TGTGCCAGCTCACCACCTCTGGGGAGCGAGGTCGCTGAGCAGTTCTTC
NA | TRBJ1-1 | NA | 15 | TRBV27 | CASSLSGRQAVQAFF | TGTGCCAGCAGTTTATCGGGGAGACAGGCGGTACAAGCTTTCTTT
NA | TRBJ2-3 | NA | 15 | TRBV7-2 | CASSLASFSTDTQYF | TGTGCCAGCAGCTTAGCCTCGTTTAGCACAGATACGCAGTATTTT
TRBD1 | TRBJ1-4 | many | 16 | TRBV7-9 | CASSPKGTAINEKLFF | TGTGCCAGCAGCCCTAAGGGGACAGCGATTAATGAAAAACTGTTTTTT
TRBD2 | TRBJ2-1 | NA | 17 | TRBV2 | CASRETGTSARVGEQFF | TGTGCCAGCAGGGAAACCGGGACTAGCGCCCGGGTTGGTGAGCAGTTCTTC
NA | TRBJ1-1 | NA | 14 | TRBV6-5 | CASSYGGVNTEAFF | TGTGCCAGCAGTTACGGTGGAGTGAACACTGAAGCTTTCTTT
NA | TRBJ2-1 | NA | 15 | TRBV5-1 | CASSFRETPYNEQFF | TGCGCCAGCAGCTTCCGGGAGACCCCCTACAATGAGCAGTTCTTC
TRBD2 | TRBJ2-7 | NA | 14 | TRBV7-2 | CASRRGAGENEQYF | TGTGCCAGCAGACGCGGGGCGGGAGAGAACGAGCAGTACTTC
NA | TRBJ1-4 | NA | 15 | TRBV4-1 | CASSQPYQTNEKLFF | TGCGCCAGCAGCCAACCCTACCAAACTAATGAAAAACTGTTTTTT
TRBD1 | TRBJ2-5 | NA | 14 | TRBV7-2 | CASSSRQGRETQYF | TGTGCCAGCAGCTCCCGACAGGGGAGGGAGACCCAGTACTTC
TRBD1 | TRBJ2-7 | NA | 14 | TRBV28 | CASSRQGSSYEQYF | TGTGCCAGCAGTCGACAGGGATCCTCCTACGAGCAGTACTTC
TRBD1 | TRBJ1-2 | NA | 16 | TRBV19 | CASRANRGKANYGYTF | TGTGCCAGTAGGGCCAACAGGGGCAAAGCTAACTATGGCTACACCTTC
TRBD1 | TRBJ2-3 | once | 14 | TRBV6-4 | CASSRDRNTDTQYF | TGTGCCAGCAGCCGGGACAGAAACACAGATACGCAGTATTTT
TRBD1 | TRBJ1-3 | NA | 15 | TRBV6-6 | CASSYSRGPGNTIYF | TGTGCCAGCAGTTACTCCAGGGGGCCTGGAAACACCATATATTTT
TRBD2 | TRBJ2-3 | NA | 18 | TRBV9 | CASREGTSGRDSTDTQYF | TGTGCCAGCAGAGAGGGGACTAGCGGGAGGGATAGCACAGATACGCAGTATTTT
NA | TRBJ1-6 | NA | 13 | TRBV28 | CASKDRYNSPLHF | TGTGCCAGCAAGGACAGATATAATTCACCCCTCCACTTT
TRBD1 | TRBJ1-2 | many | 15 | TRBV9 | CASSGPRQGSYGYTF | TGTGCCAGCAGCGGCCCGAGACAGGGATCCTATGGCTACACCTTC
TRBD2 | TRBJ2-7 | few | 18 | TRBV30 | CAWSVRTSGRPMVGEQYF | TGTGCCTGGAGTGTACGGACTAGCGGGAGACCGATGGTGGGCGAGCAGTACTTC
TRBD1 | TRBJ1-5 | NA | 15 | TRBV25-1 | CASRGTGGSNQPQHF | TGTGCCAGCAGGGGGACAGGGGGTAGCAATCAGCCCCAGCATTTT
TRBD1 | TRBJ1-4 | NA | 15 | TRBV5-5 | CASSWGQGLREKLFF | TGTGCCAGCAGCTGGGGACAGGGGTTGCGTGAAAAACTGTTTTTT
TRBD1 | TRBJ2-3 | NA | 16 | TRBV4-1 | CASSLRGLEGTDTQYF | TGCGCCAGCAGCCTTAGGGGGCTCGAAGGCACAGATACGCAGTATTTT
TRBD2 | TRBJ2-2 | NA | 20 | TRBV6-1 | CASSDDSLPGLAGVPGELFF | TGTGCCAGCAGTGACGACAGTCTCCCGGGACTAGCGGGAGTCCCCGGGGAGCTGTTTTTT
TRBD2 | TRBJ2-2 | NA | 21 | TRBV3-1/TRBV3-2 | CASSQVPPGLAGGPKAGELFF | TGTGCCAGCAGCCAAGTCCCACCGGGACTAGCGGGAGGGCCAAAAGCCGGGGAGCTGTTTTTT
NA | TRBJ2-4 | NA | 13 | TRBV6-5 | CAIPDGYKNIQYF | TGTGCCATCCCCGACGGGTATAAAAACATTCAGTACTTC
TRBD2 | TRBJ2-1 | NA | 15 | TRBV5-1 | CASSQSGSWNNEQFF | TGCGCCAGCAGCCAAAGCGGGAGTTGGAACAATGAGCAGTTCTTC
NA | TRBJ2-5 | few | 12 | TRBV10-3 | CATRTNGETQYF | TGTGCCACCCGGACAAACGGGGAGACCCAGTACTTC
TRBD2 | TRBJ2-1 | NA | 15 | TRBV11-2 | CASSLAAGGPGEQFF | TGTGCCAGCAGCTTAGCAGCGGGAGGGCCTGGGGAGCAGTTCTTC
TRBD2 | TRBJ2-1 | NA | 14 | TRBV5-4 | CASSVPSGGDEQFF | TGTGCCAGCAGCGTCCCTAGCGGGGGGGATGAGCAGTTCTTC
NA | TRBJ2-1 | NA | 12 | TRBV12-3/TRBV12-4 | CASRPPGNEQFF | TGTGCCAGCAGACCCCCCGGCAATGAGCAGTTCTTC
NA | TRBJ2-3 | NA | 15 | TRBV7-2 | CASSLSGLSTDTQYF | TGTGCCAGCAGCTTGAGCGGGCTAAGCACAGATACGCAGTATTTT
TRBD1 | TRBJ1-2 | NA | 15 | TRBV24-1 | CATSESGQGFYGYTF | TGTGCCACCAGTGAGTCTGGACAGGGATTCTATGGCTACACCTTC
NA | TRBJ2-1 | few | 15 | TRBV7-8 | CASTPERLTYNEQFF | TGTGCCAGCACCCCCGAGAGGTTAACCTACAATGAGCAGTTCTTC
NA | TRBJ2-1 | NA | 14 | TRBV3-1/TRBV3-2 | CASSHPPLRDEQFF | TGTGCCAGCAGCCATCCCCCCCTGCGGGACGAGCAGTTCTTC
TRBD2 | TRBJ2-7 | NA | 15 | TRBV3-1/TRBV3-2 | CASSPGRGTRYEQYF | TGTGCCAGCAGCCCTGGGAGGGGAACGAGGTACGAGCAGTACTTC
NA | TRBJ1-4 | few | 12 | TRBV7-2 | CASSLGSEKLFF | TGTGCCAGCAGCTTAGGGAGTGAAAAACTGTTTTTT
NA | TRBJ2-7 | once | 12 | TRBV7-2 | CASSQLGYEQYF | TGTGCCAGCAGCCAACTAGGCTACGAGCAGTACTTC